This entry lists 3 T cell receptor beta chains sequenced from one sample in a study of T cells expressing NK-cell markers. After re-calling the 5' RACE reads, TCRdb lists one entry per CDR3 protein, DNA absent. The sample holds about 150,000 distinct CDR3 sequences. Specimen: blood T cells: a sorted CD56 or NKG2C T cell subset, CD4+ or CD8+ T cells, or bulk PBMC T cells (not recorded which). The receptors come from a woman aged 45-60 years in good health.

This CDR3 reads CASSPGWNEQFF. The genes are TRBV6-2 or TRBV6-3 and TRBJ2-1; TCRdb calls TRBD1, which cannot be checked without DNA. Germline CDR1 is MNHEY and CDR2 is SVGEGT. This CDR3 region has 12 residues.

CDR3 sequence: CASMVRGQGNQPQHF. The genes are TRBV27 and TRBJ1-5; TCRdb calls TRBD1, which cannot be checked without DNA. The germline CDR1 and CDR2 sequences are MNHEY and SMNVEV (reference sequence). This CDR3 is built from 15 residues.

The chain couples TRBV4-1 to TRBJ2-5; TCRdb proposes TRBD2, but this gene call is untestable without DNA. CDR3 length: 15 residues. Germline assignment: CDR1 MGHRA and CDR2 YSYEKL. The CDR3 loop reads CASSQLAAGGETQYF.